This T cell receptor (beta chain) is drawn from a study of graft-versus-host responses after intestinal transplantation. Overall study context: Recipients across the board were started on anti-thymocyte globulin induction, then kept on tacrolimus and steroids for two to three years.

The method was immunoSEQ multiplex PCR; TCRdb's version includes in-frame clones alone and lacks a portion of them. Here the sample spans some 120,000 clones, about nine tenths being singletons. Germline V gene lookup returns CDR1 KGHSH and CDR2 LQKENI. V was pared by 3 bases and J by 2 bases, with 6 bases of the junction left unmatched. The CDR3 is 16 amino acids. Whole-study results and caveats: After transplant, early declines in HvG clones were associated with peak levels of circulating GvH clones.

To note about this clone: Its antigen is still unknown.

The sample in question was unstimulated CD4+ T cells sorted from spleen or lymph node cells, obtained before intestinal transplant. The gene calls are TRBV18 and TRBJ1-5; 8 positions agree with TRBD1. This TCR was recovered from a human donor who received an intestinal transplant. CDR3 sequence reads: CASSPQGAMGNQPQHF. The CDR3 DNA reads TGTGCCAGCTCACCCCAGGGGGCTATGGGCAATCAGCCCCAGCATTTT.